Reported below is one TCR beta chain. RNA was extracted with the RNeasy kit, and a quantity of roughly 0.45 to 1 ug was reverse transcribed using random hexamers. One entry per CDR3 protein results from TCRdb running MiXCR on the immunoSEQ multiplex PCR reads. The sample lists about 130,000 distinct CDR3 sequences; around 94% were seen once. This entry is derived from a study of CD8 T cells in Susac syndrome. V dropped 4 bases and J dropped 2; count of bases not matched to a gene: 10. The CDR3 has 16 amino acids. CDR1 SGHNT and CDR2 YYREEE come from the germline V gene (reference sequence). The CD8+ and CD4+ T cells were isolated magnetically using a negative isolation approach, whereas the TEMRA cells were enriched by FACS.

The TCR comes from a human donor with multiple sclerosis. Sample: CD4+ T cells from PBMCs. The chain joins TRBV5-4 to TRBJ2-5, with 8 bases that match TRBD2. The CDR3 sequence: CASSLASAGAQETQYF. For the CDR3, the DNA is TGTGCCAGCAGCCTAGCCTCAGCGGGGGCTCAAGAGACCCAGTACTTC.